This T cell receptor beta chain appears in the sequencing data of a study of cytomegalovirus exposure and HLA in healthy donors. The CDR3 is 17 residues long. Germline V CDR1 and CDR2: SEHNR, FQNEAQ (reference sequence). Primers included in the PCR were 60 Vbeta and 13 Jbeta primers. Sequencing used immunoSEQ multiplex PCR; TCRdb keeps in-frame clones, though not all of them. There are under 150,000 clones in the sample; about two thirds occur only once, and about 4.4% lies in the top ten. Findings and limits, study-wide: Among TCR beta chains of equal frequency, HLA-associated ones were more clonally expanded in a later analysis. TCR beta sequences reportedly predicted the HLA-A and HLA-B alleles of most subjects accurately.

This clone was detected a few times. Antigen specificity is unknown. A junction boundary mismatches the germline segment, possibly from a read error. V usage is TRBV7-9 and J usage is TRBJ1-1; 10 bases line up with TRBD1. This receptor was taken from a man between 50 and 59 years old in good health and CMV-seropositive. Sequenced material: PBMCs. CDR3 sequence: CSSSFPPGQGGNTEAFF. The CDR3 nucleotides read TGTTCCAGCAGCTTCCCGCCCGGACAGGGGGGGAACACTGAAGCTTTCTTT.